This TCR beta chain was identified during a study of spatial heterogeneity in lung cancer. Study details: Detection of beta-chain sequences consistently exceeded that of alpha-chain sequences. More than eight raw reads, on average, carried each unique TCR and UMI combination.

Stated time point: sample taken at primary tumor resection. Untreated early-stage non-small cell lung cancer patients, around 70 in total, were the donors. Looked up from germline, CDR1 is SGHRS and CDR2 is YFSETQ. V was clipped by 4 bases and J by 4 bases; unmatched bases: 4. The CDR3 is 13 amino acids. There are many counts of this clonotype. The presence of a unique molecular identifier marked each TCR cDNA molecule. Each CDR3 protein is one row after TCRdb ran MiXCR on the 5' RACE reads. The sample includes roughly 9,800 distinct CDR3 sequences, 6.1% of them seen just once. This rearrangement joins TRBV5-1 to TRBJ1-1; 7 bases map to TRBD1. The specimen comprised normal lung tissue next to the tumor, sampled at surgery. The clonotype comes from a male donor with early-stage non-small cell lung cancer. For the CDR3, the DNA is TGCGCCAGCAGCCGGACAGGATTCACTGAAGCTTTCTTT. Translated, it gives CASSRTGFTEAFF.